This T cell receptor beta chain was identified during a study of monozygotic twins with cystic fibrosis. Here immunoSEQ multiplex PCR was the method, and the copy in TCRdb shows in-frame clones only, minus some. The profile shows just over 14,000 clones, around 84% of them singletons. Germline CDR1 LNHDA, CDR2 SQIVND (reference sequence). V gave up 5 bases and J gave up 0 bases; unmatched junction bases: 24. This CDR3 spans 21 amino acids. This receptor was obtained from a boy younger than 18 with cystic fibrosis. Input material: blood. V and J are TRBV19 and TRBJ1-1; 7 bases map to TRBD1. CDR3 amino acids: CASSGGTDTTTEIAMNTEAFF. CDR3 DNA: TGTGCCAGTAGTGGGGGGACAGACACGACAACGGAGATTGCTATGAACACTGAAGCTTTCTTT.